Below are 28 T cell receptor beta chains sequenced from a single sample in a study of control samples from healthy donors and cancer patients. This table comes from immunoSEQ multiplex PCR, and its TCRdb copy is limited to in-frame clones, with some not included. The profile shows about 270,000 clones, almost 85% of them singletons. The sequencing input was PBMCs. These receptor sequences come from a woman aged 60-70 years with lung cancer.

The chain is built from TRBV11-2 and TRBJ2-5; 10 bases fit TRBD2. The CDR3 contains 14 residues. V lost 5 bases to trimming and J lost 5 bases; unmatched junction nucleotides: 5. CDR1 and CDR2 (germline): SGHAT, FQNNGV. The CDR3 reads CASSAGLAEETQYF. In DNA, the CDR3 is TGTGCCAGCAGCGCCGGACTAGCGGAGGAGACCCAGTACTTC.

The chain carries TRBV4-1 and TRBJ2-3; D is undetermined. Per the germline V gene, CDR1 is MGHRA and CDR2 is YSYEKL. V was shortened by 1 base and J by 7 bases, with 15 bases between the two germline ends. The CDR3 contains 15 residues. The CDR3 coding sequence is TGCGCCAGCAGCCAAGGGGTCCTCCTGGCCAATACGCAGTATTTT. Encoded protein: CASSQGVLLANTQYF.

The chain carries TRBV5-6 and TRBJ2-4; 7 bases match TRBD2. This CDR3 has 14 residues. V was clipped by 2 bases and J by 1 base; unmatched bases: 0. Germline loops: CDR1 SGHDT, CDR2 YYEEEE. The CDR3 is CASSFGGAKNIQYF. In DNA, the CDR3 is TGTGCCAGCAGCTTCGGGGGGGCCAAAAACATTCAGTACTTC.

This clone was seen only once. The chain is built from TRBV30 and TRBJ1-6; no clear D. Trimming removed 0 bases from V and 9 bases from J, with 6 bases in between. This CDR3 is 12 amino acids long. Germline values: CDR1 GTSNPN, CDR2 SVGIG (reference sequence). The CDR3: CAWSVMRSPLHF. The CDR3 nucleotides read TGTGCCTGGAGTGTTATGCGTTCACCCCTCCACTTT.

The chain's CDR3 is CASSLAVTYEQYF. The CDR3 bases are TGTGCCAGCAGTTTAGCGGTGACCTACGAGCAGTACTTC. The chain uses TRBV28 and TRBJ2-7; the D is unclear. Between the trimmed V and J ends, which lost 2 bases and 2 bases, there was a span of 7 bases. CDR3 length equals 13 residues. Germline V gene lookup returns CDR1 MDHEN and CDR2 SYDVKM.

The genes are TRBV5-1 and TRBJ2-5; D is possibly TRBD1 or TRBD2 (5 bases each). V was cut by 0 bases and J by 0 bases, with 9 bases left in between. CDR1 is SGHRS, CDR2 YFSETQ, per germline. The CDR3 consists of 15 residues. The CDR3 here is CASSLVGGNQETQYF. CDR3 coding DNA: TGCGCCAGCAGCTTGGTTGGGGGAAACCAAGAGACCCAGTACTTC.

The V and J genes are TRBV19 and TRBJ2-2, with D possibly matching TRBD2 (6 bases). This CDR3 has 16 residues. The ends were cut back, 5 bases at V and 6 bases at J, with 19 bases in the middle. CDR1 is LNHDA, CDR2 SQIVND, per germline (reference sequence). Here the CDR3 reads CASSPRGSLGAGELFF. DNA for the CDR3: TGTGCCAGTAGTCCCCGGGGGTCCCTAGGCGCCGGGGAGCTGTTTTTT. The full variable domain, its missing parts supplied by reference TRBV19 and TRBJ2-2, is DGGITQSPKYLFRKEGQNVTLSCEQNLNHDAMYWYRQDPGQGLRLIYYSQIVNDFQKGDIAEGYSVSREKKESFPLTVTSAQKNPTAFYLCASSPRGSLGAGELFFGEGSRLTVL.

This clone appeared once. The chain links TRBV10-3 to TRBJ1-2, with D perhaps matching TRBD1 (6 bases). Germline loops: CDR1 ENHRY, CDR2 SYGVKD. This CDR3 has 15 amino acids. Deletions cut 0 bases from V and 8 bases from J, with 16 bases between. CDR3 in amino acids: CAISESNRAPGGYTF. Here the CDR3 DNA reads TGTGCCATCAGTGAGTCGAACAGGGCCCCTGGGGGCTACACCTTC.

This sequence joins TRBV10-1 and TRBJ1-6; D remains ambiguous. V was clipped by 2 bases and J by 8 bases, with 4 bases between them. The CDR3 totals 12 residues. CDR1 and CDR2 (germline): WNHNN, SYGVQD (reference sequence). The CDR3 sequence is CASSEGDSPLHF. The CDR3 nucleotides read TGCGCCAGCAGTGAGGGAGATTCACCCCTCCACTTT.

The rearrangement joins TRBV24-1 to TRBJ1-5, with D tentatively TRBD1 (5 bases). The CDR3 is made up of 15 amino acids. Germline V gives CDR1 KGHDR, CDR2 SFDVKD. Trimming left V 6 bases short and J 0 bases short, with 11 bases between. The CDR3 region is CATSRGDYSNQPQHF. The CDR3 nucleotides are TGTGCCACCAGTCGAGGGGATTATAGCAATCAGCCCCAGCATTTT.

The rearrangement uses TRBV19 and TRBJ1-5, with unresolved D. V was shortened by 3 bases and J by 5 bases, with 8 bases between the two germline ends. Germline-derived CDR1 and CDR2 are LNHDA and SQIVND (reference sequence). This CDR3 is built from 13 residues. The CDR3 here is CASSIGEYQPQHF. The CDR3 DNA sequence: TGTGCCAGTAGTATCGGGGAGTATCAGCCCCAGCATTTT.

This clone was counted only a few times. The chain recombines TRBV19 with TRBJ2-7; D possibly corresponds to TRBD2 (5 bases). The CDR3 extends over 14 amino acids. V lost 5 bases and J 3 bases, leaving 14 bases between the germline ends. In germline, CDR1 is LNHDA, CDR2 SQIVND (reference sequence). The CDR3 region is CASSRWAADYEQYF. Here the CDR3 DNA reads TGTGCCAGTAGTCGGTGGGCAGCGGACTACGAGCAGTACTTC.

The J gene is TRBJ1-1, the V gene TRBV5-1, with D possibly being TRBD1 (5 bases). Germline loops: CDR1 SGHRS, CDR2 YFSETQ. V lost 2 bases, J lost 1 base, and 9 bases lay in between. The CDR3 extends over 14 amino acids. The CDR3 here is CASSLDTGNTEAFF. The DNA for the CDR3 is TGCGCCAGCAGCTTAGACACAGGGAACACTGAAGCTTTCTTT.

This rearrangement joins TRBV28 to TRBJ2-1, with D perhaps TRBD1 (6 bases). Germline V gene data show CDR1 as MDHEN and CDR2 as SYDVKM. The CDR3 runs to 14 residues. V was pared by 2 bases and J by 9 bases, with 14 bases between. CDR3 DNA: TGTGCCAGCAGTTTACCATTATTAGGGGGTGAGCAGTTCTTC. This encodes CASSLPLLGGEQFF.

This clone appeared a few times. The CDR3 region is CASSQDTGRWSPLHF. The CDR3 nucleotides read TGCGCCAGCAGCCAAGATACAGGCAGATGGTCACCCCTCCACTTT. The chain has TRBV4-1 and TRBJ1-6, with D maybe TRBD1 (5 bases). The CDR3 is made up of 15 amino acids. Trimming shortened V by 0 bases and J by 10 bases, and 13 bases separated the two germline ends. Germline CDR1 MGHRA, CDR2 YSYEKL.

The rearrangement uses TRBV5-6 and TRBJ1-2; unclear D gene. V was cut by 4 bases and J by 4 bases, with 8 bases left in between. The length of the CDR3 is 12 residues. Germline V lookup: CDR1 SGHDT, CDR2 YYEEEE. The CDR3 loop reads CASSPRLYGYTF. The DNA of the CDR3 is TGTGCCAGCAGCCCCCGCCTCTATGGCTACACCTTC.

The J gene is TRBJ2-7, the V gene TRBV7-8; D is possibly TRBD2 (7 bases). From germline, CDR1 is SGHVS and CDR2 FQNEAQ. V lost 5 bases and J lost 6, with 14 bases in between. The CDR3 is 13 residues long. CDR3 nucleotide sequence: TGTGCCAGCAGCCAGACGGGGGGCGGCGAGCAGTACTTC. This sequence encodes CASSQTGGGEQYF.

V gene TRBV5-1 combines with J gene TRBJ2-3; 12 bases map to TRBD2. CDR3 length: 14 amino acids. Germline V CDR1 and CDR2: SGHRS, YFSETQ. V was clipped by 10 bases and J by 1 base; unmatched bases: 4. CDR3 amino acids: CAGRLAGGTDTQYF. The CDR3 DNA reads as TGCGCCGGCCGACTAGCGGGGGGCACAGATACGCAGTATTTT.

This chain links TRBV6-2 or TRBV6-3 with TRBJ2-7; D might be TRBD1 (6 bases). Deletions cut 2 bases from V and 0 bases from J, with 14 bases between. Per germline, CDR1 MNHEY and CDR2 SVGEGT. The length of the CDR3 is 16 residues. The CDR3 nucleotides are TGTGCCAGCAGTTACGCACCCATGGACAGCTCCTACGAGCAGTACTTC. Translating gives CASSYAPMDSSYEQYF.

This sequence joins TRBV16 and TRBJ2-1; no clear D. The CDR3 is made up of 14 amino acids. V lost 0 bases and J 9 bases, leaving 12 bases between the germline ends. Germline assignment: CDR1 KGHSY and CDR2 FQNENV. The DNA of the CDR3 is TGTGCCAGCAGCCAATCAGGCCTAGTGGCTGAGCAGTTCTTC. As protein: CASSQSGLVAEQFF.

The V gene is TRBV10-2, the J gene TRBJ1-5; 10 nucleotides line up with TRBD1. Per germline, CDR1 WSHSY and CDR2 SAAADI. This CDR3 region has 19 residues. Trimming at V came to 5 bases and at J to 0 bases, leaving 13 bases not matched to a gene. Written as DNA, the CDR3 is TGCGCCAGCAGTCTTCTAGGAGGGACAGGGGCCCTTAGCAATCAGCCCCAGCATTTT. Translation gives CASSLLGGTGALSNQPQHF.

The chain combines TRBV10-2 with TRBJ2-1; 9 bases are shared with TRBD2. CDR3 length: 20 residues. With 4 bases clipped from V and 3 bases from J, the junction kept 19 bases outside the gene matches. Germline values: CDR1 WSHSY, CDR2 SAAADI. The CDR3 DNA sequence: TGCGCCAGCAGTGCCGTCCGAATTGGGGATCTAGCGGGGAGCTACAATGAGCAGTTCTTC. Protein: CASSAVRIGDLAGSYNEQFF.

This clone is a singleton in its sample. The CDR3 DNA reads as TGTGCCAGCAGCTTGGCCGGGACAGAAGTAGTCTCGCAAGGCTACACCTTC. It encodes CASSLAGTEVVSQGYTF. This sequence joins TRBV5-4 and TRBJ1-2, with TRBD1 identical over 7 bases. Germline V gene data show CDR1 as SGHNT and CDR2 as YYREEE (reference sequence). The CDR3 sequence is 17 residues long. Trimming at V came to 0 bases and at J to 8 bases, leaving 16 bases not matched to a gene.

The V and J genes are TRBV6-5 and TRBJ2-5; D is perhaps TRBD1 (7 bases). V lost 6 bases to trimming and J lost 5 bases, with 13 bases between them. The CDR3 length is 13 residues. CDR1 and CDR2 from the germline V gene are MNHEY and SVGAGI. CDR3 coding DNA: TGTGCCAGCAGCGGACAGGAGGGTGAGACCCAGTACTTC. This encodes CASSGQEGETQYF.

This chain uses TRBV5-6 with TRBJ1-6; D is ambiguous. V was clipped by 3 bases and J by 4 bases, with 17 bases between them. CDR1 is SGHDT and CDR2 is YYEEEE in the germline V gene. The CDR3 spans 17 residues. CDR3 region: CASSWRPGTAYNSPLHF. CDR3 bases: TGTGCCAGCAGCTGGCGTCCAGGCACGGCTTATAATTCACCCCTCCACTTT.

The chain employs TRBV27 and TRBJ1-1; TRBD1 matches 10 bases. The trim removed 5 bases at V and 5 bases at J, leaving 8 bases unmatched. The length of the CDR3 is 15 residues. Germline V lookup: CDR1 MNHEY, CDR2 SMNVEV (reference sequence). The CDR3 is CASSLMGTGVTEAFF. DNA for the CDR3: TGTGCCAGCAGTCTTATGGGGACAGGGGTTACTGAAGCTTTCTTT.

The rearrangement links TRBV12-3 or TRBV12-4 to TRBJ1-1; D may be TRBD1 (6 bases). V was trimmed by 4 bases and J by 5 bases, leaving 11 bases between them. The CDR3 spans 13 residues. In nucleotides, the CDR3 is TGTGCCAGCAGTTGGGTCAGGGGAACTGAAGCTTTCTTT. Translated, it gives CASSWVRGTEAFF.

The gene calls are TRBV7-9 and TRBJ1-3; the D gene is possibly TRBD1 (5 bases). The V end lost 6 bases, the J end lost 3 bases, and 18 bases lay between the germline ends. Germline values: CDR1 SEHNR, CDR2 FQNEAQ (reference sequence). This CDR3 has 16 amino acids. The CDR3 region is CASSATDSGIGNTIYF. As DNA, the CDR3 is TGTGCCAGCAGTGCTACCGACAGTGGGATTGGAAACACCATATATTTT. The entire variable domain, with the rest obtained from reference TRBV7-9 and TRBJ1-3, is as follows: DTGVSQNPRHKITKRGQNVTFRCDPISEHNRLYWYRQTLGQGPEFLTYFQNEAQLEKSRLLSDRFSAERPKGSFSTLEIQRTEQGDSAMYLCASSATDSGIGNTIYFGEGSWLTVV.